Listed here are 20 T cell receptor beta chains from one sample, sequenced in a study of cytomegalovirus exposure and HLA in healthy donors. The PCR was carried out with 60 Vbeta primers and 13 Jbeta primers. Sequenced by immunoSEQ multiplex PCR; TCRdb stores in-frame clones only, minus some. The sample shows 100,000 to 150,000 clones, about a sixth of them seen only once. What was sequenced was PBMCs. These TCRs come from a female donor in good health and CMV-seropositive.

This clone was detected a few times. The chain joins TRBV5-6 to TRBJ1-2; 7 bases map to TRBD1. This CDR3 spans 16 amino acids. Germline V gives CDR1 SGHDT, CDR2 YYEEEE. The ends lost 4 bases at V and 1 base at J; junction bases unmatched: 10. This chain's CDR3 is CASSVPGQLGNYGYTF. Written as DNA, the CDR3 is TGTGCCAGCAGCGTTCCGGGACAGCTCGGTAACTATGGCTACACCTTC.

In this sample, this clone turned up a few times. The chain combines TRBV4-3 with TRBJ2-5; D ambiguous. V lost 0 bases and J 5 bases, leaving 16 bases between the germline ends. The germline V gene encodes CDR1 LGHNA and CDR2 YSLEER. This CDR3 contains 16 residues. This CDR3 reads CASSQDFHRGGETQYF. The CDR3 nucleotides are TGCGCCAGCAGCCAAGATTTTCATCGAGGTGGCGAGACCCAGTACTTC.

The chain employs TRBV27 and TRBJ2-2, with 11 bases fitting TRBD2. J lost 6 bases, V lost 7 bases, and 7 bases had no gene match. The CDR3 consists of 15 residues. From germline, CDR1 is MNHEY and CDR2 SMNVEV (reference sequence). The CDR3: CASTIAGGPPGELFF. The CDR3 DNA is TGTGCCAGCACAATAGCGGGGGGGCCTCCCGGGGAGCTGTTTTTT.

The gene calls are TRBV4-3 and TRBJ1-5, with TRBD1 as a possible D gene (5 bases). V was pared by 1 base and J by 3 bases, with 10 bases between. Germline assignment: CDR1 LGHNA and CDR2 YSLEER. CDR3 length equals 15 residues. For the CDR3, the DNA is TGCGCCAGCAGCCAAGGCGGGGGAAACAATCAGCCCCAGCATTTT. Translating gives CASSQGGGNNQPQHF.

The gene calls are TRBV5-1 and TRBJ1-4, with unresolved D. CDR3 length equals 14 residues. CDR1 and CDR2 (germline): SGHRS, YFSETQ. Trimming removed 1 base from V and 8 bases from J, with 12 bases in between. This chain's CDR3 is CASSLSGSPEKLFF. The CDR3 DNA reads as TGCGCCAGCAGCTTGAGTGGCTCCCCAGAAAAACTGTTTTTT.

This chain joins TRBV15 and TRBJ2-2, with 7 positions matching TRBD1. The ends lost 4 bases at V and 6 bases at J; junction bases unmatched: 11. The CDR3 is made up of 16 amino acids. CDR1 is LNHNV and CDR2 is YYDKDF in the germline V gene (reference sequence). CDR3: CATSTGTAQTSGELFF. The CDR3 DNA is TGTGCCACCAGCACCGGGACAGCTCAAACTTCCGGGGAGCTGTTTTTT.

The chain employs TRBV18 and TRBJ1-1; no reliable D call. V shed 6 bases and J shed 2 bases, with 16 bases lying between them. The CDR3 is 15 amino acids. CDR1 KGHSH and CDR2 LQKENI come from the germline V gene. CDR3 in amino acids: CASSSRREFNTEAFF. The CDR3 DNA sequence: TGTGCCAGCTCGTCCCGCCGGGAATTCAACACTGAAGCTTTCTTT. The variable domain in full, completed from reference TRBV18 and TRBJ1-1, reads NAGVMQNPRHLVRRRGQEARLRCSPMKGHSHVYWYRQLPEEGLKFMVYLQKENIIDESGMPKERFSAEFPKEGPSILRIQQVVRGDSAAYFCASSSRREFNTEAFFGQGTRLTVV.

This clone was counted at least ten times. The V and J genes are TRBV5-1 and TRBJ1-6; 7 bases align to TRBD1. Trimming cost V 4 bases and J 6 bases; bases outside gene matches: 10. The CDR3 is 16 amino acids. CDR1 and CDR2 (germline): SGHRS, YFSETQ. As DNA, the CDR3 is TGCGCCAGCAGCCGACAGGGAGAGGCGGGTAATTCACCCCTCCACTTT. The encoded protein is CASSRQGEAGNSPLHF.

This clone appeared a few times. The chain uses TRBV29-1 and TRBJ1-2; the match to TRBD1 covers 9 bases. The CDR3 sequence is 13 residues long. The germline gives CDR1 SQVTM, CDR2 ANQGSEA. The junction had 3 bases not matched to a gene; V was cut back by 2 bases and J by 5 bases. In DNA form, the CDR3 reads TGCAGCGTTGAACCGGGACAGGGTTATGGCTACACCTTC. It encodes CSVEPGQGYGYTF.

The chain is built from TRBV28 and TRBJ2-7; 7 bases fit TRBD1. Germline V gene lookup returns CDR1 MDHEN and CDR2 SYDVKM. After removal of 9 bases from V and 5 bases from J, the junction contained 16 bases not matched to a gene. CDR3 size: 15 residues. The CDR3 sequence is CASRPITGTVDEQYF. In DNA form, the CDR3 reads TGTGCCAGTCGCCCCATCACCGGGACAGTCGACGAGCAGTACTTC.

In this sample, this clone turned up a few times. The chain is built from TRBV28 and TRBJ1-5; TRBD1 is a possible D gene (6 bases). The CDR3 length is 15 residues. V lost 5 bases, J lost 1 base, and 12 bases lay in between. Per germline, CDR1 MDHEN and CDR2 SYDVKM. The CDR3 is CASSLFGQSNQPQHF. The CDR3 bases are TGTGCCAGCAGTCTCTTTGGACAGAGCAATCAGCCCCAGCATTTT.

The J gene is TRBJ2-7, the V gene TRBV19; D gene unclear. The germline V and J ends were trimmed by 3 bases and 2 bases, with 8 bases remaining between them. The germline V gene has CDR1 LNHDA and CDR2 SQIVND (reference sequence). CDR3 size: 13 residues. CDR3 bases: TGTGCCAGTAGTATTACTAACACCTACGAGCAGTACTTC. Protein: CASSITNTYEQYF.

The chain uses TRBV7-9 and TRBJ2-7, with 7 bases aligning to TRBD2. This CDR3 has 13 residues. The germline V gene has CDR1 SEHNR and CDR2 FQNEAQ (reference sequence). V lost 2 bases and J lost 6; bases outside the gene matches: 4. The CDR3 region is CASSLKGGGEQYF. The CDR3 nucleotides are TGTGCCAGCAGCTTAAAAGGCGGGGGCGAGCAGTACTTC.

This clone has more than one count but fewer than ten. V is TRBV7-9 and J is TRBJ2-7; 8 bases agree with TRBD2. Germline CDR1 is SEHNR and CDR2 is FQNEAQ (reference sequence). The CDR3 runs to 17 residues. V lost 6 bases to trimming and J lost 5 bases; unmatched junction nucleotides: 18. The CDR3 DNA reads as TGTGCCAGCAGAGATTGGGACGCGGGAGGACCAGCCCACGAGCAGTACTTC. Its translation: CASRDWDAGGPAHEQYF.

CDR3 amino acids: CASSRDSPEQYF. DNA of the CDR3: TGTGCCAGCAGCCGGGACAGCCCCGAGCAGTACTTC. The rearrangement links TRBV2 to TRBJ2-7; 7 bases are a match to TRBD1. The CDR3 has 12 amino acids. The germline CDR1 and CDR2 sequences are SNHLY and FYNNEI. V lost 6 bases, J lost 6 bases, and 5 bases stayed unmatched.

The chain links TRBV4-3 to TRBJ1-4; 9 bases agree with TRBD1. The CDR3 spans 16 residues. V lost 1 base to trimming and J lost 7 bases; unmatched junction nucleotides: 7. Germline loops: CDR1 LGHNA, CDR2 YSLEER. CDR3 amino acids: CASSQGDRVGREKLFF. The CDR3 nucleotides are TGCGCCAGCAGCCAAGGGGACAGGGTCGGGCGTGAAAAACTGTTTTTT.

This clone came up a few times. This chain joins TRBV4-2 and TRBJ1-1; D unclear. The ends were cut back, 2 bases at V and 4 bases at J, with 20 bases in the middle. Per the germline V gene, CDR1 is LGHNA and CDR2 is YNFKEQ. This CDR3 is built from 17 residues. For the CDR3, the DNA is TGTGCCAGCAGCCAACAAGGTACCGGGAATCCCGGCACTGAAGCTTTCTTT. Encoded protein: CASSQQGTGNPGTEAFF.

The DNA of the CDR3 is TGTGCCAGTAGGACCGGGACAATTAGCAATCAGCCCCAGCATTTT. Residues: CASRTGTISNQPQHF. The V call is TRBV19, the J call TRBJ1-5; the D gene is possibly TRBD1 (6 bases). Germline CDR1 LNHDA, CDR2 SQIVND (reference sequence). CDR3 size: 15 residues. Trimming cost V 6 bases and J 0 bases, with 12 bases left between them.

The chain recombines TRBV27 with TRBJ1-5; TRBD1 agrees at 7 bases. This CDR3 has 14 amino acids. Germline V gene data show CDR1 as MNHEY and CDR2 as SMNVEV (reference sequence). The V and J ends lost 8 bases and 0 bases, in that order; junction bases with no gene match: 4. The CDR3 DNA is TGTGCCAGCGGGGACAGATATAGCAATCAGCCCCAGCATTTT. Its protein product is CASGDRYSNQPQHF.

The chain combines TRBV4-3 with TRBJ1-3, with unresolved D. Trimming shortened V by 0 bases and J by 3 bases, and 21 bases separated the two germline ends. The CDR3 consists of 19 residues. Per germline, CDR1 LGHNA and CDR2 YSLEER. CDR3 region: CASSQERNALASSGNTIYF. CDR3 sequence (DNA): TGCGCCAGCAGCCAAGAAAGAAATGCCTTAGCCTCGAGTGGAAACACCATATATTTT.